Listed below are T cell receptor beta chains from one sample, sequenced in a study of blood T cell repertoires in COVID-19. Generated by immunoSEQ multiplex PCR, the TCRdb table keeps only in-frame clones and is missing some. The repertoire has about 280,000 clones, approximately 83% of them found once; the top ten carry roughly 2.1%. Sequenced: peripheral blood. The receptors shown here come from a woman in her 30s who had recovered from COVID-19. The conserved cysteine and the conserved F or W are not part of the CDR3 here. The D gene is left open where the match is weak. Not every row has a clone size; where given, it reads once, few, many or a size class.

V: TRBV11-2; size: -; D: -; CDR3: ASSLGLADTQY
V: TRBV18; size: -; D: TRBD1; CDR3: ASSPSPGGDTGELF
V: TRBV19; size: few; D: TRBD1; CDR3: ASSTRQGTLNTEAF
V: TRBV6-5; size: -; D: TRBD1; CDR3: ASSSGGQGTYGYT
V: TRBV6-4; size: once; D: -; CDR3: ASSGPVSYNSPLH
V: TRBV12-3/TRBV12-4; size: -; D: -; CDR3: ASSFGQNTEAF
V: TRBV27; size: -; D: -; CDR3: ASSLFGGTDTQY
V: TRBV12-1; size: -; D: -; CDR3: ASSSGRIHEQY
V: TRBV5-5; size: -; D: TRBD1; CDR3: ASSTSGTGLIREQY
V: TRBV10-1; size: -; D: TRBD2; CDR3: ASSVLAGVRDTQY
V: TRBV28; size: -; D: TRBD2; CDR3: ASSFGRGTGELF
V: TRBV19; size: -; D: -; CDR3: ASSKTGQISGNTIY
V: TRBV28; size: -; D: TRBD1; CDR3: ASSRTGSSYNEQF
V: TRBV24-1; size: -; D: TRBD2; CDR3: ATSETLAETYEQY
V: TRBV30; size: once; D: TRBD2; CDR3: AWTTMGLAGGSDTQY
V: TRBV27; size: -; D: TRBD2; CDR3: ASSRLFSGGANEQY
V: TRBV7-9; size: once; D: -; CDR3: ASSSAPDRLARSPLH
V: TRBV4-3; size: -; D: TRBD1; CDR3: ASSQRTGEPEPLH
V: TRBV7-8; size: -; D: -; CDR3: ASSLVELGDYEQY
V: TRBV6-5; size: -; D: TRBD1; CDR3: ASSYYRGTGGYT
V: TRBV2; size: -; D: TRBD1; CDR3: ASSERGQGLVTGELF
V: TRBV5-5; size: -; D: -; CDR3: ASSWRVANEKLF
V: TRBV11-2; size: -; D: -; CDR3: ASSSNSTNEKLF
V: TRBV18; size: few; D: -; CDR3: ASSPIPEGDSPLH
V: TRBV11-2; size: -; D: TRBD1; CDR3: ASSTIRGREGYT
V: TRBV5-1; size: -; D: TRBD2; CDR3: ASRILASTYEQY
V: TRBV18; size: -; D: TRBD2; CDR3: ASSPPAGGNTGELF
V: TRBV23-1; size: -; D: -; CDR3: ASSQPAFGGANTEAF
V: TRBV7-2; size: -; D: -; CDR3: ASSPGLIATGELF
V: TRBV4-1; size: -; D: -; CDR3: ASSANSDTQY
V: TRBV3-1/TRBV3-2; size: -; D: -; CDR3: ASSQDGGGDGYT
V: TRBV28; size: -; D: -; CDR3: ASRGRESSYNEQF
V: TRBV10-1; size: -; D: TRBD2; CDR3: ASSESLAGEPGQF
V: TRBV6-1; size: -; D: -; CDR3: ASSDWGDYNEQF
V: TRBV19; size: -; D: -; CDR3: ASSMIADTDTQY
V: TRBV5-1; size: -; D: -; CDR3: ASSLNSGGGRETQY
V: TRBV28; size: few; D: -; CDR3: ASSFAGTNTGELF
V: TRBV5-6; size: -; D: TRBD1; CDR3: ASSLGADRGLAEAF
V: TRBV19; size: -; D: TRBD2; CDR3: ASSIGASGRHTDTQY
V: TRBV7-2; size: -; D: -; CDR3: ASSHGGKNTIY
V: TRBV2; size: many; D: TRBD1; CDR3: ASRGQISNQPQH
V: TRBV5-8; size: -; D: -; CDR3: ASSFSLREQY
V: TRBV11-2; size: -; D: -; CDR3: ASSLLATTSTDTQY
V: TRBV9; size: -; D: -; CDR3: ASSVVTRGEAF
V: TRBV28; size: few; D: TRBD1; CDR3: ASTDRQGSSQPQH